This T cell receptor beta chain was documented in a study of blood T cell repertoires in COVID-19. Study information: Resolution of symptoms, clearance, or two negative PCRs was present in recovered Cohort 3 donors.

The V end lost 3 bases, the J end lost 0 bases, and 12 bases lay between the germline ends. CDR1 MGHRA and CDR2 YSYEKL come from the germline V gene. The CDR3 is 16 amino acids. Source study methods: Estimates of nucleated cell counts were drawn from the amplification of reference gene primers. TCRdb keeps only in-frame clones here, not all; method: immunoSEQ multiplex PCR. V, J and clone size reflect that table, while D and trimming were determined from the DNA. The table has approximately 150,000 clones, less than 80% seen once. The sequence came from a woman in her sixties or seventies in a cohort exposed to, infected with or recovered from COVID-19 (not recorded which). The rearrangement links TRBV4-1 to TRBJ2-4, with D tentatively TRBD1 (6 bases). Sequenced: PBMCs or T cells enriched from blood (not recorded which). The CDR3 DNA is TGCGCCAGCAGCCACCCGAGGGGACAAGCCAAAAACATTCAGTACTTC. Translated, it gives CASSHPRGQAKNIQYF.